The 4 T cell receptor beta chains presented below share a single source sample, sequenced in a study of shared clonotypes between healthy human individuals (dated by TCRdb to the early 2020s). Library construction relied on the immunoSEQ multiplex PCR assay. TCRdb holds this immuneACCESS table with in-frame rearrangements only. Some clones are missing; in checked studies, unresolved V genes explain under half, and the rest has no known cause. The sample yields 600,000 to 750,000 clones; roughly 70% were counted once. Jointly, the top ten make up 1.5% to 2% of the sample. The sequenced sample consisted of memory CD4+ T cells sorted from blood. The sample's cell subset or site label, in plain terms: CD45RA-negative fraction. These TCRs come from a woman in her thirties in good health.

This clone showed up just a few times. The chain combines TRBV4-1 with TRBJ2-7, with TRBD1 matching over 8 bases. This CDR3 contains 15 residues. The J segment lost 3 bases and the V segment lost 7 bases, leaving 11 bases of the junction unmatched. Germline loops: CDR1 MGHRA, CDR2 YSYEKL. The chain's CDR3 is CASTHGETGDYEQYF. DNA of the CDR3: TGCGCCAGCACCCACGGGGAGACAGGGGACTACGAGCAGTACTTC.

This clone was picked up a small number of times. The chain joins TRBV5-1 to TRBJ2-1; 7 positions match TRBD2. Germline assignment: CDR1 SGHRS and CDR2 YFSETQ. The CDR3 has 15 residues. The V gene end was trimmed by 0 bases and the J gene end by 7 bases; junction bases not matched to a gene: 7. The CDR3 DNA reads TGCGCCAGCAGCTTGGCTAGCGGAATTATGAATGAGCAGTTCTTC. It specifies CASSLASGIMNEQFF.

The chain combines TRBV7-9 with TRBJ2-2; D gene uncertain. This CDR3 is built from 14 residues. From germline, CDR1 is SEHNR and CDR2 FQNEAQ (reference sequence). Trimming cost V 5 bases and J 3 bases, with 10 bases left between them. CDR3 in amino acids: CASSPDGYTGELFF. The DNA for the CDR3 is TGTGCCAGCAGCCCGGACGGATACACCGGGGAGCTGTTTTTT.

This clone came up once. The chain combines TRBV2 with TRBJ2-7; no clear D gene. The germline CDR1 and CDR2 sequences are SNHLY and FYNNEI. There are 13 residues in the CDR3. Trimming pared 8 bases from V and 3 bases from J, leaving 14 bases between. CDR3 amino acids: CASSTTDGYEQYF. The DNA of the CDR3 is TGTGCCAGCTCCACCACCGACGGCTACGAGCAGTACTTC.